Reported below is one T cell receptor (beta chain). These data come from a study of blood T cells in healthy people across ages. Germline V gene data show CDR1 as MNHEY and CDR2 as SVGEGT. V lost 11 bases and J lost 5, with 14 bases in between. This CDR3 contains 12 residues. A sample-barcoded 5' primer and a J-beta primer mix were used in a second PCR of about 7 to 12 cycles. Each single sample gave us at least 3 million CDR3-containing paired-end reads. TCRdb reanalysed the 5' RACE reads using MiXCR and keeps one entry per CDR3 protein. The sample holds hundreds of thousands of distinct CDR3 sequences, 58% seen once.

V usage is TRBV6-2 or TRBV6-3 and J usage is TRBJ2-3; D is perhaps TRBD2 (6 bases). This clonotype originated in a man between 25 and 39 years old in good health. The specimen sequenced was blood. CDR3 sequence (DNA): TGTGCCGCCCGGGACTCCCTAGATACGCAGTATTTT. Protein sequence: CAARDSLDTQYF.